Sequencing of this T cell receptor (beta chain) was carried out in a study of blood T cell repertoires in COVID-19. Using immunoSEQ multiplex PCR, the repertoire was profiled, and TCRdb retains in-frame clones only, with some absent. The sample carries over 250,000 clones, about 89% recorded once. Per germline, CDR1 MDHEN and CDR2 SYDVKM. The CDR3 sequence is 15 residues long. V shed 5 bases, J shed 2 bases, and the junction held 7 bases outside the gene matches. The chain has TRBV28 and TRBJ1-2; 8 bases map to TRBD1. The sequenced sample was peripheral blood. The receptor's source is a woman between 45 and 60 years old with acute or convalescent COVID-19. The CDR3 nucleotides read TGTGCCAGCAGTCCAGCCGGGACAGGCAACTATGGCTACACCTTC. It codes for CASSPAGTGNYGYTF.